This T cell receptor (beta chain) comes out of a study of cytomegalovirus exposure and HLA in healthy donors. In this sample, this clone turned up a few times. Its antigen is not identified. The primer mix had 60 Vbeta and 13 Jbeta primers. The repertoire was sequenced with immunoSEQ multiplex PCR; TCRdb's copy has only in-frame clones and lacks some. This sample has 30,000 to 50,000 clones; over 60% occur once, and the top ten carry 3% to 4.5%. Whole-study results and caveats: As a later analysis showed, a missense DCLRE1C variant was linked to trimming of TCR beta V- and J-genes. TCR beta chains associated with HLA were, in a later analysis, more clonally expanded than equally common others.

The J segment lost 8 bases and the V segment lost 2 bases, leaving 5 bases of the junction unmatched. Germline CDR1 is MNHEY and CDR2 is SVGAGI. The CDR3 is 14 amino acids. The V call is TRBV6-5, the J call TRBJ1-2, with TRBD1 matching over 10 bases. The sequence was obtained from a middle-aged man in good health and CMV-seronegative. The sequenced sample consisted of PBMCs. The CDR3 sequence: CASSYGTGALGYTF. The CDR3 DNA follows: TGTGCCAGCAGTTACGGGACAGGGGCGTTAGGCTACACCTTC.